One and the same sample provided the 31 T cell receptor beta chains below, sequenced in a study of shared clonotypes between healthy human individuals. Using immunoSEQ multiplex PCR, the repertoire was profiled, and TCRdb retains in-frame clones only, with some absent. This sample yields fewer than 1.8 million clones, of which approximately 98.5% are seen a single time; approximately 0.4% belongs to the top ten. Sequencing used naive CD4+ T cells sorted from blood. Subset specified: CD45RA+ positively selected. The receptors derive from a man aged 25-45 years in good health.

This clone occurred once. V is TRBV7-2 and J is TRBJ2-7; 7 nucleotides line up with TRBD2. The V gene's germline CDR1 is SGHTA and CDR2 FQGNSA. V shed 10 bases, J shed 7 bases, and the junction held 16 bases outside the gene matches. The CDR3 consists of 14 residues. The CDR3 sequence: CATDLASGSIEQYF. The CDR3 DNA reads TGTGCCACTGACCTGGCTAGCGGCTCTATTGAGCAGTACTTC.

The chain couples TRBV19 to TRBJ1-5; no clear D gene. The CDR3 length is 14 residues. With 2 bases removed from V and 3 bases from J, the gap between germline ends came to 8 bases. The V gene's germline CDR1 is LNHDA and CDR2 SQIVND (reference sequence). CDR3 DNA sequence: TGTGCCAGTAGTATAAGACACCTCAATCAGCCCCAGCATTTT. Protein: CASSIRHLNQPQHF.

The rearrangement links TRBV6-5 to TRBJ2-7, with a possible D match to TRBD1 (6 bases). Trimming shortened V by 5 bases and J by 5 bases, and 16 bases separated the two germline ends. Germline loops: CDR1 MNHEY, CDR2 SVGAGI. The CDR3 has 14 residues. This CDR3 reads CASSTTGLSDEQYF. CDR3 bases: TGTGCCAGCAGTACAACAGGGTTGTCGGACGAGCAGTACTTC.

The rearrangement uses TRBV5-1 and TRBJ2-6; tentative D call: TRBD2 (6 bases). CDR1 is SGHRS, CDR2 YFSETQ, per germline. V lost 4 bases and J 0 bases, leaving 14 bases between the germline ends. The CDR3 spans 17 residues. Here the CDR3 DNA reads TGCGCCAGCAGCCAAGGGACTTTTCCCTCTGGGGCCAACGTCCTGACTTTC. This gives the protein CASSQGTFPSGANVLTF. Looking up the rest from reference TRBV5-1 and TRBJ2-6 gives the full variable domain: KAGVTQTPRYLIKTRGQQVTLSCSPISGHRSVSWYQQTPGQGLQFLFEYFSETQRNKGNFPGRFSGRQFSNSRSEMNVSTLELGDSALYLCASSQGTFPSGANVLTFGAGSRLTVL.

This chain uses TRBV10-1 with TRBJ2-3, with 7 bases aligning to TRBD2. The V and J ends lost 6 bases and 4 bases, in that order; junction bases with no gene match: 13. Germline V gene sequence: CDR1 WNHNN, CDR2 SYGVQD (reference sequence). The CDR3 extends over 16 amino acids. The CDR3 reads CASSPGGARAADTQYF. In DNA, the CDR3 is TGCGCCAGCAGCCCGGGGGGAGCGAGAGCAGCAGATACGCAGTATTTT.

V is TRBV9 and J is TRBJ1-4; no clear D. Germline V gene sequence: CDR1 SGDLS, CDR2 YYNGEE. The CDR3 has 15 amino acids. Trimming shortened V by 0 bases and J by 0 bases, and 6 bases separated the two germline ends. As DNA, the CDR3 is TGTGCCAGCAGCGTAGCTCCAGCAACTAATGAAAAACTGTTTTTT. It is translated as CASSVAPATNEKLFF.

V and J are TRBV7-9 and TRBJ2-7; D possibly corresponds to TRBD2 (5 bases). CDR3 length equals 13 residues. V lost 5 bases, J lost 2 bases, and 10 bases lay in between. CDR1 is SEHNR, CDR2 FQNEAQ, per germline (reference sequence). The CDR3 here is CASSPSGPYEQYF. For the CDR3, the DNA is TGTGCCAGCAGCCCGAGCGGTCCCTACGAGCAGTACTTC.

This clone has just one count. The chain combines TRBV2 with TRBJ2-7; D ambiguous. CDR3 size: 13 residues. Germline V gives CDR1 SNHLY, CDR2 FYNNEI. The V end lost 7 bases, the J end lost 2 bases, and 12 bases lay between the germline ends. CDR3 sequence: CASKLGPTYEQYF. DNA for the CDR3: TGTGCCAGCAAACTCGGACCGACCTACGAGCAGTACTTC.

This sequence joins TRBV7-9 and TRBJ2-7; 9 bases are a match to TRBD1. V lost 9 bases and J lost 6; bases outside the gene matches: 9. The CDR3 covers 13 residues. Germline V lookup: CDR1 SEHNR, CDR2 FQNEAQ (reference sequence). CDR3 protein: CASDKQGAGEQYF. CDR3 bases: TGTGCCAGTGATAAACAGGGGGCTGGCGAGCAGTACTTC.

The chain recombines TRBV30 with TRBJ2-5; D is ambiguous. The V gene's germline CDR1 is GTSNPN and CDR2 SVGIG (reference sequence). V dropped 1 base and J dropped 5 bases, with 11 bases sitting between them. CDR3 length: 13 residues. Here the CDR3 reads CAWSATRRETQYF. In DNA form, the CDR3 reads TGTGCCTGGAGTGCCACCCGTAGGGAGACCCAGTACTTC. Filled out from reference TRBV30 and TRBJ2-5, the complete variable domain reads SQTIHQWPATLVQPVGSPLSLECTVEGTSNPNLYWYRQAAGRGLQLLFYSVGIGQISSEVPQNLSASRPQDRQFILSSKKLLLSDSGFYLCAWSATRRETQYFGPGTRLLVL.

The chain links TRBV18 to TRBJ2-6; D unresolved. V was trimmed by 0 bases and J by 4 bases, leaving 10 bases between them. CDR1 and CDR2 (germline): KGHSH, LQKENI. The length of the CDR3 is 16 residues. As DNA, the CDR3 is TGTGCCAGCTCACCACCAATAGCTTCCGGGGCCAACGTCCTGACTTTC. It specifies CASSPPIASGANVLTF.

The chain employs TRBV4-1 and TRBJ2-1; 9 positions agree with TRBD2. From germline, CDR1 is MGHRA and CDR2 YSYEKL. After removal of 0 bases from V and 4 bases from J, the junction contained 4 bases not matched to a gene. This CDR3 is 16 amino acids long. The CDR3 DNA reads as TGCGCCAGCAGCCAAGACAGCGGGAGGAGTTACAATGAGCAGTTCTTC. Protein sequence: CASSQDSGRSYNEQFF.

The J gene is TRBJ2-1, the V gene TRBV10-3; 12 bases align to TRBD1. Germline trimming cut 4 bases from V and 8 bases from J; bases unmatched to any gene: 3. There are 14 residues in the CDR3. Germline V gene data show CDR1 as ENHRY and CDR2 as SYGVKD. The CDR3 is CAISGGQGAYEQFF. DNA for the CDR3: TGTGCCATCAGTGGGGGACAGGGGGCTTATGAGCAGTTCTTC.

The V gene is TRBV19, the J gene TRBJ1-2, with D unclear. The V end lost 2 bases, the J end lost 0 bases, and 16 bases lay between the germline ends. The CDR3 is made up of 17 amino acids. The germline CDR1 and CDR2 sequences are LNHDA and SQIVND (reference sequence). The CDR3 DNA reads as TGTGCCAGTAGTATACGGGCGATGACGGTCACTAACTATGGCTACACCTTC. Encoded protein: CASSIRAMTVTNYGYTF.

J is TRBJ1-2 and V is TRBV27, with TRBD1 as a possible D gene (6 bases). Per germline, CDR1 MNHEY and CDR2 SMNVEV (reference sequence). CDR3 length: 13 amino acids. V lost 4 bases and J 1 base, leaving 7 bases between the germline ends. CDR3 sequence reads: CASSYRDNYGYTF. Written as DNA, the CDR3 is TGTGCCAGCAGTTACAGGGATAACTATGGCTACACCTTC.

The chain uses TRBV10-2 and TRBJ1-2, with a weak D call TRBD1 (5 bases). The V and J ends lost 2 bases and 7 bases respectively, with 11 bases between them. There are 13 residues in the CDR3. The germline V gene has CDR1 WSHSY and CDR2 SAAADI. The CDR3 DNA reads TGCGCCAGCAGTGAGCCAAGGGGCATTGGCTACACCTTC. It is translated as CASSEPRGIGYTF.

V and J are TRBV6-5 and TRBJ2-7; 7 nucleotides align to TRBD1. The V gene end was trimmed by 4 bases and the J gene end by 5 bases; junction bases not matched to a gene: 11. Germline CDR1 and CDR2: MNHEY and SVGAGI. There are 15 residues in the CDR3. DNA of the CDR3: TGTGCCAGCAGTTTCCCGGGACAGACGCTAAACGAGCAGTACTTC. Translation gives CASSFPGQTLNEQYF.

The chain links TRBV7-8 to TRBJ2-1, with 10 bases lining up with TRBD2. Germline trimming cut 5 bases from V and 0 bases from J; bases unmatched to any gene: 13. Germline-derived CDR1 and CDR2 are SGHVS and FQNEAQ. CDR3 length equals 19 residues. Here the CDR3 DNA reads TGTGCCAGCAGCCCACTACCTGGACTAGCGGAAAGCTCCTACAATGAGCAGTTCTTC. Translating it yields CASSPLPGLAESSYNEQFF.

This clone occurred once. The V call is TRBV5-1, the J call TRBJ2-2, with D unclear. Trimming shortened V by 1 base and J by 7 bases, and 11 bases separated the two germline ends. There are 14 residues in the CDR3. Germline V gene lookup returns CDR1 SGHRS and CDR2 YFSETQ. The CDR3 here is CASSLLGSDGELFF. CDR3 nucleotides: TGCGCCAGCAGCTTGCTAGGTTCTGACGGGGAGCTGTTTTTT.

The CDR3 sequence: CSAIVRTGMFF. The CDR3 DNA follows: TGCAGTGCTATCGTAAGGACGGGGATGTTTTTT. This chain uses TRBV20-1 with TRBJ1-4; D gene uncertain. This CDR3 is built from 11 residues. CDR1 is DFQATT and CDR2 is SNEGSKA in the germline V gene (reference sequence). With 4 bases removed from V and 15 bases from J, the gap between germline ends came to 15 bases.

V and J are TRBV5-1 and TRBJ2-1; possible D gene TRBD2, 6 bases. Germline values: CDR1 SGHRS, CDR2 YFSETQ. This CDR3 is built from 19 residues. V was cut by 2 bases and J by 6 bases, with 27 bases left in between. This CDR3 reads CASSLSSYKLAPGGNEQFF. Written as DNA, the CDR3 is TGCGCCAGCAGCTTAAGTAGCTACAAACTAGCTCCCGGGGGCAATGAGCAGTTCTTC.

This chain links TRBV27 with TRBJ2-6, with TRBD1 matching 9 bases. The CDR3 contains 18 residues. The ends lost 5 bases at V and 0 bases at J; junction bases unmatched: 8. Germline V gene sequence: CDR1 MNHEY, CDR2 SMNVEV (reference sequence). DNA for the CDR3: TGTGCCAGCAGTGGCGGGACAGGGTCCGTCTCTGGGGCCAACGTCCTGACTTTC. This encodes CASSGGTGSVSGANVLTF.

With regard to this clone: Additional DNA sequences in this sample encode the identical CDR3. This sequence joins TRBV18 and TRBJ1-2, with D maybe TRBD1 (6 bases). The V and J ends lost 3 bases and 7 bases respectively, with 12 bases between them. Germline-derived CDR1 and CDR2 are KGHSH and LQKENI. The CDR3 runs to 13 residues. The CDR3 loop reads CASSPGQGSGYTF. Written as DNA, the CDR3 is TGTGCCAGCTCACCGGGGCAGGGGAGTGGCTACACCTTC. Looking up the rest from reference TRBV18 and TRBJ1-2 gives the full variable domain: NAGVMQNPRHLVRRRGQEARLRCSPMKGHSHVYWYRQLPEEGLKFMVYLQKENIIDESGMPKERFSAEFPKEGPSILRIQQVVRGDSAAYFCASSPGQGSGYTFGSGTRLTVV.

The CDR3 region is CASSRAPGTGVRGIVGNTIYF. The CDR3 DNA reads as TGCGCCAGCAGCCGGGCGCCCGGGACAGGGGTCCGCGGTATAGTCGGAAACACCATATATTTT. This chain links TRBV5-1 with TRBJ1-3, with 10 bases identical to TRBD1. V gave up 4 bases and J gave up 4 bases; unmatched junction bases: 23. The CDR3 spans 21 residues. Germline lookup yields CDR1 SGHRS and CDR2 YFSETQ.

The chain couples TRBV28 to TRBJ2-1; TRBD1 might be the D (6 bases). V was shortened by 6 bases and J by 3 bases, with 12 bases between the two germline ends. The germline gives CDR1 MDHEN, CDR2 SYDVKM. This CDR3 has 14 residues. CDR3 sequence (DNA): TGTGCCAGCAGAACGCCAGGGGACTACAATGAGCAGTTCTTC. It translates to CASRTPGDYNEQFF.

This sequence joins TRBV7-3 and TRBJ2-5, with D maybe TRBD2 (5 bases). The V and J ends lost 1 base and 5 bases respectively, with 14 bases between them. The germline CDR1 and CDR2 sequences are SGHTA and FQGTGA. This CDR3 is built from 15 residues. DNA for the CDR3: TGTGCCAGCAGCTTAATCGGCAACCCGGGGGAGACCCAGTACTTC. It specifies CASSLIGNPGETQYF.

V usage is TRBV2 and J usage is TRBJ2-5; TRBD2 matches at 7 bases. The CDR3 is 13 amino acids. V was pared by 7 bases and J by 7 bases, with 9 bases of the junction left unmatched. Germline CDR1 reads SNHLY; CDR2 reads FYNNEI. The CDR3: CASTEGLAGTQYF. DNA of the CDR3: TGTGCCAGCACCGAGGGATTAGCGGGGACCCAGTACTTC.

The chain is built from TRBV28 and TRBJ1-5; weak D call: TRBD1 (6 bases). The CDR3 runs 15 residues. V was shortened by 7 bases and J by 2 bases, with 15 bases between the two germline ends. CDR1 MDHEN and CDR2 SYDVKM come from the germline V gene. The CDR3 nucleotides are TGTGCCAGCACCCGAGGGGCAGGGGGCAATCAGCCCCAGCATTTT. It translates to CASTRGAGGNQPQHF.

This clone was observed once. CDR3: CASSIPAGARTQNEQFF. CDR3 sequence (DNA): TGTGCCAGCAGCATCCCAGCGGGAGCTAGAACTCAAAATGAGCAGTTCTTC. The chain combines TRBV7-9 with TRBJ2-1, with TRBD2 matching over 8 bases. The germline V gene encodes CDR1 SEHNR and CDR2 FQNEAQ (reference sequence). Losses at the gene ends were 5 bases for V and 7 bases for J; bases not matched to a gene: 16. The CDR3 runs to 17 residues.

The chain joins TRBV6-1 to TRBJ1-5; no clear D. The V gene's germline CDR1 is MNHNS and CDR2 SASEGT. The CDR3 extends over 13 amino acids. V dropped 6 bases and J dropped 13 bases, with 19 bases sitting between them. Here the CDR3 reads CASSQMGRRSQHF. The CDR3 coding sequence is TGTGCCAGCAGCCAAATGGGCAGGAGGTCACAGCATTTT.

This clone was counted once. The gene calls are TRBV7-2 and TRBJ2-7; 7 bases are a match to TRBD2. V lost 8 bases to trimming and J lost 5 bases; unmatched junction nucleotides: 9. CDR3 size: 13 residues. Germline values: CDR1 SGHTA, CDR2 FQGNSA. CDR3 sequence reads: CASGGLGRDEQYF. The CDR3, as DNA: TGTGCCAGCGGGGGTTTGGGGAGGGACGAGCAGTACTTC. The entire variable domain, with the rest obtained from reference TRBV7-2 and TRBJ2-7, is as follows: GAGVSQSPSNKVTEKGKDVELRCDPISGHTALYWYRQSLGQGLEFLIYFQGNSAPDKSGLPSDRFSAERTGGSVSTLTIQRTQQEDSAVYLCASGGLGRDEQYFGPGTRLTVT.